This T cell receptor beta chain was found in a study of vaccination and CD4 T cells after COVID-19 (dated by TCRdb to 2022 to 2024). Looking at the study overall: Convalescent patients had a positive SARS-CoV-2 result on nasal swab PCR, and of these patients, several had mild disease and one had severe disease. The convalescent cohort comprised six males and four females, including two Hispanic individuals, seven Caucasians, two Asians and one multiracial person. Participants received two doses of either the Pfizer-BioNTech BNT162b2 vaccine (n=8) or the Moderna mRNA-1273 vaccine (n=2). Post-COVID blood samples were collected from convalescent patients a median of around 100 days after diagnosis, with a range of about 30 to 161 days. Post-vaccine blood samples were obtained a median of approximately 74 days after the second vaccine dose, with a range of roughly 12 to 250 days. For stimulating the cultures, overlapping spike peptide pools were used, derived from SARS-CoV-2 as well as from the common cold coronaviruses HCoV-NL63, HCoV-OC43 and HCoV-229E. In control cultures, a CEFX viral epitope pool was used as positive control, an HIV-1 Nef peptide pool was used as negative control, or no peptide was added. In roughly 11 COVID-19 convalescent patients and several infection-naive healthy vaccine recipients, the spike-specific CD4+ TCR repertoire before mRNA vaccination was compared with the repertoire after mRNA vaccination.

Of note for this clonotype: This receptor's antigen is unknown. No per-base quality is available; no much larger clone lies one base away.

The CDR1 and CDR2 encoded by the germline V gene are SGHTA and FQGNSA. From cysteine to phenylalanine, the CDR3 is 14 amino acids long. CDR3 DNA is the only sequence kept; it has 42 bases, read in frame from the first base. Unmatched junction bases come to 8, with V trimmed by 5 bases and J by 8 bases. Library construction relied on PCR. At the Johns Hopkins FTIC core, DNA from the cultured CD4+ T cells underwent TCR sequencing with the Oncomine TCR Beta short-read assay. Genomic DNA was extracted from the cultured CD4+ T cells with the QIAamp micro DNA kit. Oncomine TCR Beta libraries from cultured CD4+ T cells were pooled with unique dual indexes and sequenced on an Illumina iSeq 100. The paper's data handling went like this. Non-productive sequences were removed, and CDR3s not starting with C, not ending with F or W, or shorter than 7 amino acids were discarded. Antigen-specific clonotypes were identified using the MANAFEST web application through comparison of peptide-stimulated wells with reference and other culture wells. For a clone to be called positive, the clone needed an FDR below 0.05, an odds ratio above 5, and a productive frequency above 0.1% in at least two of three replicate wells. A clonotype was classed as cross-reactive if the clonotype showed significant expansion both in SARS-CoV-2 spike wells and in at least one common cold coronavirus spike condition. Levenshtein distances (stringdist) and unrooted phylogenetic trees (ape) in R version 3.6.1 were used to assess CDR3 homology. Using fastp at Q25 and MiXCR, TCRdb reprocessed the public reads and kept productive beta chains. Identical CDR3 protein sequences are pooled into one entry, listed with their most common genes and DNA. TCRdb's processing, not the authors' own work, is the source of the V and J calls. The sample data list 10,000 to 15,000 distinct CDR3 sequences, and about 50% of these were observed just once. Of the sample, around 22% falls within the top ten clones.

The treatment or condition label on this specimen signifies: roughly ten-day PBMC culture with coronavirus spike peptide pools or control peptides (ViraFEST assay). To expand antigen-specific T cells with peptide pools and then pick out the expanded clonotypes through TCR sequencing, the study relied on the ViraFEST assay. The convalescent patients' positive SARS-CoV-2 PCR tests were from March to December 2020, which was before the Alpha, Beta and Delta variants emerged in the United States. Each well held millions of PBMCs cultured in IMDM containing roughly 5.4% human AB serum and roughly 10 IU/ml IL-2, with 7.5 to 10 ug/ml peptide pools added. On days 3 and 7, half of the culture medium was replaced with fresh IL-2-containing medium. After 10 days of culture, CD4+ T cells were isolated by negative selection using the EasySep CD4+ T cell isolation kit. Ficoll-Paque Plus gradient centrifugation was used to isolate PBMCs from whole blood, and the isolated PBMCs were then either used fresh or cryopreserved at -140C. In general, triplicate wells were set up for every culture condition.

On the study overall, not on this receptor specifically: In convalescent patients, a median roughly 83% of post-vaccine SARS-CoV-2-reactive clones were detected only after vaccination, and vaccine-specific priming was suggested by this finding. Of the vaccine-specific clones in convalescent patients, 304 of 307, or nearly all, reacted only to SARS-CoV-2 spike and did not cross-react with common cold coronaviruses. An increase in the median number of SARS-CoV-2-reactive clonotypes from 20 to 25 after infection to roughly 36 after vaccination was observed, but the change was not found to be significant. The study included relatively few convalescent patients and did not analyze early timepoints after natural infection.

This chain joins TRBV7-2 to TRBJ2-1; TRBD2 aligns with 8 central bases. The material sequenced was cultured CD4+ T cells from blood, taken after SARS-CoV-2 vaccination. The receptor was isolated from a human donor with COVID-19. For the CDR3, the sequence is CASSVTGGPYEQFF. At the DNA level, the sequence is TGTGCCAGCAGCGTAACGGGGGGGCCTTATGAGCAGTTCTTC.